This T cell receptor (beta chain) derives from a study of blood T cells in healthy people across ages. The authors ran a second PCR of about 7 to 11 cycles using a sample-barcoded 5' primer and a J-beta primer mix. MiXCR was run by TCRdb on the 5' RACE reads, yielding one entry per CDR3 protein. This table has about 2 million distinct CDR3 sequences, around half appearing once. CDR1 is MNHNY, CDR2 SVGAGI, per germline (reference sequence). The CDR3 sequence is 16 residues long. V shed 2 bases and J shed 2 bases, with 14 bases lying between them. The clonotype was recovered from a woman in her forties in good health. The sample comprised blood. The rearrangement links TRBV6-6 to TRBJ2-3; the D gene could be TRBD1 or TRBD2 (5 bases each). The chain's CDR3 is CASSYRSRDHTDTQYF. As DNA, the CDR3 is TGTGCCAGCAGTTACCGTTCCAGGGACCACACAGATACGCAGTATTTT.